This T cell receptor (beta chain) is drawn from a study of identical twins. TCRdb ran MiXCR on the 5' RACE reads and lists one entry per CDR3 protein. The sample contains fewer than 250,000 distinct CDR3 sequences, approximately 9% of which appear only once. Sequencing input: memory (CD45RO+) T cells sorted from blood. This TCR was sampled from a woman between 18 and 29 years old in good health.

CDR3 nucleotide sequence: TGCAGTGCTAGGAAGGGTCCTAACTATGGCTACACCTTC. As protein: CSARKGPNYGYTF. The rearrangement links TRBV20-1 to TRBJ1-2, with unresolved D. CDR3 length: 13 amino acids. V shed 3 bases and J shed 0 bases, with 8 bases lying between them. CDR1 is DFQATT and CDR2 is SNEGSKA in the germline V gene (reference sequence).